Described below is a single TCR beta chain sequence and its context. Its antigen is as yet unknown. Germline loops: CDR1 MNHEY, CDR2 SMNVEV (reference sequence). V was shortened by 3 bases and J by 3 bases, with 11 bases between the two germline ends. The CDR3 is made up of 15 amino acids. In the PCR, 60 Vbeta and 13 Jbeta primers were used. This table comes from immunoSEQ multiplex PCR, and its TCRdb copy is limited to in-frame clones, with some not included. The table lists some 50,000 clones. This entry belongs to a study of cytomegalovirus exposure and HLA in healthy donors. Study-level information: Unique TCRs numbering around 85 million, obtained from HLA-typed donors, made up an early data release.

Study-wide points: Versus the 666-donor mean, an Asian-associated ancestry cluster reportedly showed fewer N-insertions in a later analysis.

The chain joins TRBV27 to TRBJ2-2; the D gene is possibly TRBD1 (7 bases). The sample comprised PBMCs. The receptor was isolated from a woman between 40 and 55 years old in good health and CMV-seronegative. The CDR3 protein is CASSFQGGYTGELFF. CDR3 nucleotides: TGTGCCAGCAGTTTCCAGGGGGGCTACACCGGGGAGCTGTTTTTT.